This is a list of T cell receptor beta chains from one sample in a study of blood T cell repertoires in COVID-19. Repertoires were generated with immunoSEQ multiplex PCR, while TCRdb's copy carries only in-frame clones and drops some. The repertoire holds around 250,000 clones, with approximately 86% as singletons. The sequencing input was peripheral blood. These receptors were taken from a man aged 35 to 55 with active or convalescent COVID-19. Both conserved end residues are part of each CDR3. The D gene is left open where the match is weak. For some rows the clone size is stated as once, few or many, or as a class when expanded; others skip it.

clone_size d_call j_call v_call cdr3_aa cdr3_nt
. . TRBJ1-4 TRBV7-6 CASSYGQRDEKLFF TGTGCCAGCAGCTACGGACAGAGAGATGAAAAACTGTTTTTT
. TRBD2 TRBJ2-1 TRBV24-1 CATSDATTLAGVANEQFF TGTGCCACCAGTGATGCTACTACATTAGCGGGAGTTGCCAATGAGCAGTTCTTC
. . TRBJ2-5 TRBV7-2 CASSPNHPRTQYF TGTGCCAGCAGCCCGAACCACCCGAGGACCCAGTACTTC
. . TRBJ2-3 TRBV7-3 CASSLGAVTDTQYF TGTGCCAGCAGCTTAGGGGCAGTCACAGATACGCAGTATTTT
. . TRBJ2-1 TRBV5-5 CASSLGSGSGQFF TGTGCCAGCAGCTTGGGGTCGGGGAGTGGGCAGTTCTTC
. TRBD1 TRBJ1-4 TRBV12-3/TRBV12-4 CATRQGTNEKLFF TGTGCCACCAGACAGGGGACTAATGAAAAACTGTTTTTT
. TRBD2 TRBJ2-1 TRBV10-3 CAISGEGTSSSYNEQFF TGTGCCATCAGTGGGGAGGGGACTTCAAGCTCCTACAATGAGCAGTTCTTC
. . TRBJ2-3 TRBV7-8 CASSPLRVAGTDTQYF TGTGCCAGCAGCCCCCTTAGGGTAGCGGGCACAGATACGCAGTATTTT
. . TRBJ1-3 TRBV30 CAWSGLAGNTIYF TGTGCCTGGAGTGGGCTAGCTGGAAACACCATATATTTT
. TRBD1 TRBJ1-2 TRBV6-5 CASAGVGQGVYGYTF TGTGCCAGCGCGGGAGTAGGACAGGGTGTCTATGGCTACACCTTC
. . TRBJ2-2 TRBV11-1 CASGRGFGTGELFF TGTGCCAGCGGGCGGGGCTTCGGGACCGGGGAGCTGTTTTTT
few TRBD2 TRBJ2-2 TRBV18 CASSPRGLANGELFF TGTGCCAGCTCACCACGGGGACTAGCGAACGGGGAGCTGTTTTTT
. . TRBJ2-7 TRBV30 CAWTSAGRSYEQYF TGTGCCTGGACCTCGGCAGGGAGGTCCTACGAGCAGTACTTC
. . TRBJ2-2 TRBV6-1 CASSENPQVGVAVLVGGELFF TGTGCCAGCAGTGAAAATCCCCAGGTTGGCGTAGCGGTGTTAGTAGGCGGGGAGCTGTTTTTT
. . TRBJ2-4 TRBV13 CASLQRGKNIQYF TGTGCCAGCCTGCAACGGGGCAAAAACATTCAGTACTTC
. TRBD1 TRBJ1-1 TRBV19 CASRDPGGAETEAFF TGTGCCAGTAGAGACCCAGGGGGCGCGGAGACTGAAGCTTTCTTT
. . TRBJ1-4 TRBV5-4 CASSLSSTNEKLFF TGTGCCAGCAGCTTGAGTAGCACAAATGAAAAACTGTTTTTT
. . TRBJ2-5 TRBV21-1 CASSHPGQEGQETQYF TGTGCCAGCAGCCACCCGGGACAGGAGGGACAAGAGACCCAGTACTTC
. . TRBJ1-3 TRBV7-8 CASSSTQGSTGNTIYF TGTGCCAGCAGCTCGACCCAGGGAAGCACTGGAAACACCATATATTTT
. . TRBJ2-5 TRBV27 CASSYNPRGSRETQYF TGTGCCAGCAGTTATAACCCCAGGGGCTCACGGGAGACCCAGTACTTC
. TRBD2 TRBJ2-1 TRBV24-1 CATSRRLADNEQFF TGTGCCACCAGTAGAAGACTAGCCGACAATGAGCAGTTCTTC
. . TRBJ1-1 TRBV30 CAWRGANTEAFF TGTGCCTGGAGGGGGGCGAACACTGAAGCTTTCTTT
. TRBD2 TRBJ2-1 TRBV3-1/TRBV3-2 CASSHTSGTRNEQFF TGTGCCAGCAGCCATACTAGCGGGACTCGTAATGAGCAGTTCTTC